This note documents a single TCR beta chain sequence. The target antigen is unknown. Libraries were prepared by immunoSEQ multiplex PCR; TCRdb keeps only in-frame clonotypes and omits some of them. The data contain under 150,000 clones, about 93% of them seen just once; the ten biggest clones take up 0.9% to 0.95%. These data originate in a study of T cell responses to AZD1222 COVID-19 vaccine. Germline V gives CDR1 SNHLY, CDR2 FYNNEI. The length of the CDR3 is 16 residues. The ends lost 4 bases at V and 1 base at J; junction bases unmatched: 8. Study observations and caveats: Across spike, vaccine-associated CD4 TCRs were found, dominant at 160-218 and 743-854.

The sequencing here drew on peripheral blood, taken on day 0 of AZD1222 vaccination. The origin of this receptor is an adult in good health. V is TRBV2 and J is TRBJ1-1; 8 bases align to TRBD1. The CDR3 DNA reads TGTGCCAGCAGTGTATCCAGGGGGCGATCGAACACTGAAGCTTTCTTT. Amino acid sequence: CASSVSRGRSNTEAFF.